This T cell receptor beta chain was identified during a study of T cells in Graves' hyperthyroidism and ophthalmopathy. This clonotype has a count of ten or more. Its antigen is currently unknown. V dropped 3 bases and J dropped 1 base, with 6 bases sitting between them. Germline V lookup: CDR1 DFQATT, CDR2 SNEGSKA (reference sequence). The CDR3 spans 12 residues. Regarding the study as a whole: Most thyroid clonotypes with frequency above 0.001 were detected in blood. Stable hyperthyroidism and ophthalmopathy were separated using 13 V-J signatures. Model output signaled ophthalmopathy a median 6.5 months ahead of onset.

The TCR beta CDR3 regions underwent amplification using RNA transcripts as the source. The HTBI set primed first-round TCR CDR3 RT-PCR. TCRdb called the multiplex PCR reads again in MiXCR, with one record for every CDR3 protein. The sample lists approximately 400,000 distinct CDR3 sequences, about a fifth occurring once. The TCR originated in a young woman with Graves' hyperthyroidism. The sample taken for sequencing was blood. V and J are TRBV20-1 and TRBJ1-1; D not resolved. The CDR3 coding sequence is TGCAGTGCTAGGGCGGAGAACACTGAAGCTTTCTTT. Protein product: CSARAENTEAFF.